A selection of T cell receptor beta chains follows, all from one sample in a study of T cell responses to AZD1222 COVID-19 vaccine. Profiling relied on immunoSEQ multiplex PCR, and the TCRdb table lists in-frame clones only, not all of them. The sample contains about 190,000 clones, roughly 88% of which appear only once. The sequencing here drew on peripheral blood, taken on day 0 of AZD1222 vaccination. The origin of the receptors is an adult in good health. Each CDR3 is given with its conserved first and last residue. Each record gives: D gene, V gene, clone size, J gene, CDR3 DNA, CDR3 protein. The D gene is left open where the match is weak. Clone size is given for some rows only: seen once, a few or many times, or a class if the clone is expanded.

d_gene: -
v_gene: TRBV28
abundance: -
j_gene: TRBJ2-3
CDR3nt: TGTGCCAGCAGCCCCGGCAGGGGAGGGGAAGATACGCAGTATTTT
CDR3aa: CASSPGRGGEDTQYF

d_gene: TRBD1
v_gene: TRBV28
abundance: -
j_gene: TRBJ2-3
CDR3nt: TGTGCCAGCAGTTTTATAGACAGGGGGCTTGGAACAGATACGCAGTATTTT
CDR3aa: CASSFIDRGLGTDTQYF

d_gene: TRBD2
v_gene: TRBV10-3
abundance: once
j_gene: TRBJ2-3
CDR3nt: TGTGCCTCCGGGGGGGGGTATAAAGATACGCAGTATTTT
CDR3aa: CASGGGYKDTQYF

d_gene: -
v_gene: TRBV28
abundance: -
j_gene: TRBJ2-3
CDR3nt: TGTGCCAGCAGTCTCGGAGGTACTAGCACAGATACGCAGTATTTT
CDR3aa: CASSLGGTSTDTQYF

d_gene: -
v_gene: TRBV7-8
abundance: once
j_gene: TRBJ2-7
CDR3nt: TGTGCCAGCAGCTTAAGTCAGGGCAACCGCTACGAGCAGTACTTC
CDR3aa: CASSLSQGNRYEQYF

d_gene: TRBD1
v_gene: TRBV9
abundance: -
j_gene: TRBJ2-7
CDR3nt: TGTGCCAGCAGCCCATGGACAGGGGAGCCCTCCTACGAGCAGTACTTC
CDR3aa: CASSPWTGEPSYEQYF

d_gene: -
v_gene: TRBV24-1
abundance: -
j_gene: TRBJ1-3
CDR3nt: TGTGCCACCAGATTACGGACGGACTACTCTGGAAACACCATATATTTT
CDR3aa: CATRLRTDYSGNTIYF

d_gene: TRBD1
v_gene: TRBV18
abundance: once
j_gene: TRBJ2-7
CDR3nt: TGTGCCAGCTCACCTCAGGGGGCTTCCTACGAGCAGTACTTC
CDR3aa: CASSPQGASYEQYF

d_gene: TRBD2
v_gene: TRBV3-1/TRBV3-2
abundance: -
j_gene: TRBJ2-3
CDR3nt: TGTGCCAGCAGCGCTCGACTAGCGGGAGATGTAGATACGCAGTATTTT
CDR3aa: CASSARLAGDVDTQYF

d_gene: -
v_gene: TRBV27
abundance: -
j_gene: TRBJ2-5
CDR3nt: TGTGCCAGCAGTTTCTCGGTGCAAGAGACCCAGTACTTC
CDR3aa: CASSFSVQETQYF

d_gene: TRBD2
v_gene: TRBV19
abundance: -
j_gene: TRBJ2-1
CDR3nt: TGTGCCAGTAGTCTTACTAGCGGAACCTACAATGAGCAGTTCTTC
CDR3aa: CASSLTSGTYNEQFF